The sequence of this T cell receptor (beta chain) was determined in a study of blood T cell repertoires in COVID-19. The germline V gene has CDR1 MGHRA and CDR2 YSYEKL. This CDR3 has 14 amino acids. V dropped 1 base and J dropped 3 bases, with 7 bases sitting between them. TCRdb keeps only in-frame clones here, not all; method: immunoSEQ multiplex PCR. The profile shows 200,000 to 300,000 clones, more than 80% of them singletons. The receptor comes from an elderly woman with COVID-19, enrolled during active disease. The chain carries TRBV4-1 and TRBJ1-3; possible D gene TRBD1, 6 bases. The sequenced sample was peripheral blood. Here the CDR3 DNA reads TGCGCCAGCAGCCAAGGAGGGGGTGGAAACACCATATATTTT. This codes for CASSQGGGGNTIYF.